Below, 5 T cell receptor beta chains from the same sample are listed, as sequenced in a study of response to subunit inactivated influenza vaccine. TCRdb independently ran MiXCR on the RT-PCR reads; one entry per CDR3 protein. Among 590,000 or so distinct CDR3 sequences, about 14% were seen once, and the ten largest hold 7.5% to 9%. The specimen was PBMCs from blood, collected 14 to 15 days before vaccination. The receptors were gathered from a man over 45 who received an inactivated influenza vaccine.

The table lists this clonotype with many counts. J is TRBJ2-5 and V is TRBV7-9; no reliable D call. The ends were cut back, 1 base at V and 5 bases at J, with 11 bases in the middle. Germline lookup yields CDR1 SEHNR and CDR2 FQNEAQ (reference sequence). The CDR3 runs 14 residues. As DNA, the CDR3 is TGTGCCAGCAGCTTAGTTGTGGGATTGGAGACCCAGTACTTC. Its translation is CASSLVVGLETQYF.

This clonotype was found a few times. The chain has TRBV28 and TRBJ1-5; perhaps TRBD1 as D (6 bases). Germline lookup yields CDR1 MDHEN and CDR2 SYDVKM. V gave up 2 bases and J gave up 8 bases, with 10 bases separating them. The CDR3 has 13 residues. CDR3 residues: CASSLTRGEPQHF. The DNA of the CDR3 is TGTGCCAGCAGTTTAACTAGGGGGGAGCCCCAGCATTTT.

This sequence joins TRBV7-2 and TRBJ2-3; D is perhaps TRBD1 (6 bases). Trimming left V 5 bases short and J 0 bases short, with 18 bases between. This CDR3 region has 17 residues. The V gene's germline CDR1 is SGHTA and CDR2 FQGNSA. CDR3: CASSPRGTAASTDTQYF. The CDR3 DNA reads TGTGCCAGCAGCCCTAGGGGGACGGCGGCGAGCACAGATACGCAGTATTTT.

The V call is TRBV20-1, the J call TRBJ2-5, with 8 positions matching TRBD2. Losses at the gene ends were 6 bases for V and 6 bases for J; bases not matched to a gene: 9. The length of the CDR3 is 13 residues. Germline loops: CDR1 DFQATT, CDR2 SNEGSKA (reference sequence). CDR3 nucleotides: TGCAGTGCCCCTAACAGCGGGGGACAGACCCAGTACTTC. This codes for CSAPNSGGQTQYF.

This clonotype was counted many times. The chain is built from TRBV12-3 or TRBV12-4 and TRBJ2-3; 9 bases agree with TRBD2. V lost 4 bases, J lost 3 bases, and 5 bases stayed unmatched. The CDR3 extends over 15 amino acids. Written as DNA, the CDR3 is TGTGCCAGCAGTTACAGCGGGGGGCGTACAGATACGCAGTATTTT. Protein: CASSYSGGRTDTQYF.